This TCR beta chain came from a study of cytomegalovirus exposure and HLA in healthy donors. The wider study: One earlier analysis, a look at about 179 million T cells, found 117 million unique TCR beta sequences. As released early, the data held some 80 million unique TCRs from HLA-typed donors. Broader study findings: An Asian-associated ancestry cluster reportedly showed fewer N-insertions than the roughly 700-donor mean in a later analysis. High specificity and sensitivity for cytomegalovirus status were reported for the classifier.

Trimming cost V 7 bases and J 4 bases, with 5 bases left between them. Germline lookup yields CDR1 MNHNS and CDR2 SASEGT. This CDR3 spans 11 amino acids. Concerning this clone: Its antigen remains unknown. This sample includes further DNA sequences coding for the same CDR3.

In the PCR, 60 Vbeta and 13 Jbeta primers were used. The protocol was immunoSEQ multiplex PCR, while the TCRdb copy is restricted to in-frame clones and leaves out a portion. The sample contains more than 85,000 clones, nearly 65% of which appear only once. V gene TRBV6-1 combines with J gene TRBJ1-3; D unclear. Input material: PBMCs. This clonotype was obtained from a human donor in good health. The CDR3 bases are TGTGCCAGCATCCTAGGAAACACCATATATTTT. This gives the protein CASILGNTIYF.